Listed below are T cell receptor beta chains from one sample, sequenced in a study of CD8+CD57+ T cells in acquired aplastic anemia. TCRdb fed the reads into MiXCR, producing one record per CDR3 protein. The sample holds hundreds of thousands of distinct CDR3 sequences, 25% to 40% seen once. Sequencing was done on a sample of sorted CD4+, CD8+, or CD8+CD57+ T cells (not recorded which) from PBMCs. The receptors here all came from a human donor with aplastic anemia. The conserved cysteine and the conserved F or W are not part of the CDR3 here. Each record gives: V gene, clone size, J gene, D gene, CDR3 protein. D genes are given only for firm matches. Some rows have no size entry. The others give once, few or many, or a class for an expanded clone.

TRBV24-1	-	TRBJ2-1	TRBD2	ATSVGQQLREGSYNEQF
TRBV9	few	TRBJ2-2	TRBD1	ARSVVGGAITGELF
TRBV25-1	many	TRBJ2-3	-	ASSQGGADTQY
TRBV20-1	many	TRBJ1-2	-	SARGQNGYT
TRBV20-1	many	TRBJ1-2	TRBD1	SARLSMTGGLYGYT
TRBV7-6	-	TRBJ1-5	TRBD1	ASSQGLQGASYQPQH
TRBV9	few	TRBJ1-2	-	ASSVKTGGTDGYT
TRBV10-3	-	TRBJ2-7	-	ASSQDRTGEGLVYEQY
TRBV20-1	-	TRBJ2-5	-	SAELRTKETQY
TRBV30	-	TRBJ2-3	-	AWSVRRGTDTQY
TRBV6-5	few	TRBJ1-4	TRBD1	ASRYRGKLF
TRBV2	many	TRBJ1-5	TRBD1	ASKYGTGVNQPQH
TRBV20-1	-	TRBJ2-3	-	SAEFLGGNTDTQY
TRBV25-1	-	TRBJ1-5	-	ASSPRTGNQPQH
TRBV30	-	TRBJ1-5	TRBD1	AWSTGGITQPQH
TRBV10-3	-	TRBJ1-1	-	AISTGATEAF
TRBV6-1	few	TRBJ1-1	TRBD1	ASRKGGSAF
TRBV7-8	many	TRBJ2-7	-	ASSLVRTGVHEQY
TRBV11-2	few	TRBJ1-2	-	ASSPWGETKNYGYT
TRBV20-1	many	TRBJ2-7	-	SARDGREY
TRBV20-1	many	TRBJ1-2	TRBD1	SAEFPGQNYGYT
TRBV5-1	many	TRBJ1-2	-	ASSRGNNYGYT
TRBV20-1	-	TRBJ2-7	TRBD1	SARPGQGGYEQY
TRBV10-3	few	TRBJ2-7	-	ASSQQWEAPYEQY
TRBV20-1	few	TRBJ2-3	-	SALGLNSDTQY
TRBV7-2	-	TRBJ2-1	-	ASSSRRQNNEQF
TRBV20-1	many	TRBJ1-2	-	SASHRAHGYT
TRBV11-2	few	TRBJ2-1	TRBD1	ASSSMAGTVYNEQF
TRBV12-3/TRBV12-4	many	TRBJ1-2	-	ASSWVGSNYGYT
TRBV14	-	TRBJ1-1	-	ASSQLMNTEAF
TRBV9	-	TRBJ2-7	-	ASSFTTETYEQY
TRBV15	many	TRBJ2-1	TRBD1	ATSSRDRHTEQF
TRBV7-3	many	TRBJ1-2	-	ASSLSPGERDT
TRBV29-1	-	TRBJ2-7	-	SVVAGDRDEQY
TRBV24-1	many	TRBJ2-7	TRBD2	ATSAASGSNEQY
TRBV5-4	few	TRBJ1-1	-	ASSTRQANTEAF
TRBV12-3/TRBV12-4	few	TRBJ2-4	-	ASSFPGARSNIQY
TRBV5-8	many	TRBJ1-5	-	ASSLEAGDQPQH
TRBV7-9	many	TRBJ1-3	TRBD1	ASSSPGQGTIY
TRBV9	many	TRBJ1-2	-	ASSPVSRNYGYT
TRBV11-2	-	TRBJ2-2	-	ASSLDRLAHTGELF
TRBV5-1	-	TRBJ2-2	TRBD2	ASSTAGGAPGELF
TRBV5-1	few	TRBJ2-3	TRBD2	ASFGLVTDTQY
TRBV7-2	many	TRBJ2-7	TRBD1	ASSVGTGSSYEQY
TRBV20-1	-	TRBJ1-3	-	SAREGAVGNTIY
TRBV7-4	-	TRBJ1-1	-	ASSFSPGDRGQNTEAF
TRBV3-1	once	TRBJ1-6	-	ASTRTGGRGSPLH
TRBV6-5	-	TRBJ1-1	TRBD1	ASSYSPGQGIDTEAF
TRBV6-1	-	TRBJ2-7	-	ASNRDRVSYEQY
TRBV2	many	TRBJ2-7	TRBD2	ASSEARIAGGYEQY
TRBV19	-	TRBJ1-6	TRBD1	ASNRQGDSPLH
TRBV5-4	-	TRBJ2-7	-	ASSLAGRGFWY